This T cell receptor (beta chain) was obtained from a study of T cell repertoires in cytomegalovirus infection. Study in general: HLA-B-restricted CMV epitopes that are well studied, plus recently identified HLA-C-restricted ones, were used by the study. Study-level results: People with CMV and the relevant HLA were identified by cumulative public TCR beta family frequency. CMV-specific TCR beta clonotypes restricted by HLA-C dominated the ex vivo response.

TCRdb called the reads again in MiXCR, with one record for every CDR3 protein. The sample lists roughly 800,000 distinct CDR3 sequences; almost 30% were seen once. V gave up 5 bases and J gave up 4 bases; unmatched junction bases: 1. CDR1 ENHRY and CDR2 SYGVKD come from the germline V gene. The CDR3 runs to 13 residues. This clonotype was detected only a few times. Its specificity is unknown. This specimen consisted of cultured CD8+ T cells from PBMCs, obtained from culture after CMV antigen stimulation. This chain joins TRBV10-3 and TRBJ1-1; 10 positions match TRBD1. The receptor's source is a human donor in good health (CMV status not recorded). Some clones in this sample may be carry-over from other donors' samples. The CDR3 DNA is TGTGCCATCAGTTGGACAGGGGGCACTGAAGCTTTCTTT. Encoded protein: CAISWTGGTEAFF.